This T cell receptor (beta chain) was recovered during a study of blood T cell repertoires in COVID-19. Only in-frame clones appear in the TCRdb table, and some are missing; sequencing was by immunoSEQ multiplex PCR. Of 150,000 to 200,000 clones listed, 85% to 90% are singletons. Input material: peripheral blood. The sequence was collected from a woman aged 60-70 years with COVID-19, enrolled during active disease.

Written as DNA, the CDR3 is TGTGCCAGTAGTATCTTGGCGGGAGGGGTTAATGAGCAGTTCTTC. Translated: CASSILAGGVNEQFF. V and J are TRBV19 and TRBJ2-1, with 9 bases that match TRBD2. This CDR3 is 15 amino acids long. Germline CDR1 LNHDA, CDR2 SQIVND (reference sequence). The V segment lost 3 bases and the J segment 7 bases; nucleotides outside the gene matches: 7.